This T cell receptor (beta chain) was profiled in a study of breast tumors, draining lymph nodes, adjacent tissues. General study results and limits: The lymph node origin of tumor T cells was framed as consistent with a hypothesis, not demonstrated. Tumor and nontumor repertoires were significantly more similar in luminal-like than in basal-like breast cancer. Tumors had less TCR diversity than lymph nodes, more than nontumor tissue.

The lymph nodes were axillary draining lymph nodes from breast cancer patients. One entry per CDR3 protein, called by TCRdb with MiXCR from the multiplex PCR reads. The data show some 130,000 distinct CDR3 sequences, 21% seen once. V shed 7 bases and J shed 5 bases, with 18 bases lying between them. The CDR3 loop spans 15 amino acids. CDR1 SGHAT and CDR2 FQNNGV come from the germline V gene. This clonotype was seen many times. Its antigen is unidentified. The sequence derives from a female donor with breast cancer. Some clones in this sample may be carry-over from other donors' samples. The J gene is TRBJ2-1, the V gene TRBV11-2, with a possible D match to TRBD2 (6 bases). Sequencing was done on a sample of axillary lymph node tissue. The CDR3 region is CASNPGGGRHNEQFF. DNA for the CDR3: TGTGCCAGCAACCCTGGGGGAGGTCGCCACAATGAGCAGTTCTTC.